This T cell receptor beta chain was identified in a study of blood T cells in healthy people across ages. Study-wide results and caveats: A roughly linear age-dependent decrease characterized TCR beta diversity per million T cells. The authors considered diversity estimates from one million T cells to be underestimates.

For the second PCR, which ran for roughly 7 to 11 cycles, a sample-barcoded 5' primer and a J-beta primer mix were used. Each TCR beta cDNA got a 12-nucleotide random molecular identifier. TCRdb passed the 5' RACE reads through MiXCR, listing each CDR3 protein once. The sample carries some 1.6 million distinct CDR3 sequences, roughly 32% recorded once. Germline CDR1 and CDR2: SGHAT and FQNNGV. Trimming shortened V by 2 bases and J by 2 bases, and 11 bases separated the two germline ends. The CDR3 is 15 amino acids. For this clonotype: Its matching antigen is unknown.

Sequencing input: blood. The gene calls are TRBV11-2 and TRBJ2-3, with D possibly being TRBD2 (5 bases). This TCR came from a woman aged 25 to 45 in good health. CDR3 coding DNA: TGTGCCAGCAGCTTAATGAGCGGAGACACAGATACGCAGTATTTT. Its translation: CASSLMSGDTDTQYF.